This TCR beta chain emerged from a study of shared clonotypes between healthy human individuals. With respect to this clone: What it recognizes is unknown.

CDR3 size: 14 residues. Germline V gene sequence: CDR1 MDHEN, CDR2 SYDVKM. Trimming left V 3 bases short and J 6 bases short, with 11 bases between. Study-level results: How much donors shared clonotypes was expected to be affected by sequencing depth.

Researchers sequenced unsorted PBMC DNA using ten immunoSEQ deep assay plates. TCRdb keeps only in-frame clones here, not all; method: immunoSEQ multiplex PCR. The sample shows fewer than 600,000 clones, roughly 80% of them seen only once. The source of this sequence is a woman aged 40 to 50 in good health. Some clones in this sample may be carry-over from other donors' samples. The chain links TRBV28 to TRBJ1-4; TRBD1 is a possible D gene (5 bases). The material sequenced was PBMCs. The CDR3 coding sequence is TGTGCCAGCAGTTTGGGGGTAAGGGATGAAAAACTGTTTTTT. This encodes CASSLGVRDEKLFF.